This T cell receptor (beta chain) was identified during a study of blood T cells in healthy people across ages. Study findings and constraints: Changes in expanded clonotypes were possibly confounded, as the CMV status of donors was unknown.

Germline CDR1 and CDR2: SGHVS and FNYEAQ. V lost 1 base, J lost 5 bases, and 17 bases lay in between. The CDR3 has 16 residues. This clonotype was found a few times. Its antigen is not known. A sample-barcoded 5' primer and a J-beta primer mix were used in a second PCR of about 6 to 11 cycles. TCRdb fed the 5' RACE reads into MiXCR, producing one record per CDR3 protein. The sample contains about 1 million distinct CDR3 sequences, 45% of which appear only once. This TCR derives from a woman in her fifties or sixties in good health. The V and J genes are TRBV7-6 and TRBJ2-5, with D perhaps TRBD1 or TRBD2 (7 bases each). The sample comprised blood. This chain's CDR3 is CASSLVVGRGQETQYF. The CDR3 DNA sequence: TGTGCCAGCAGCTTAGTTGTAGGGAGGGGACAGGAGACCCAGTACTTC.